Below, 25 T cell receptor beta chains from the same sample are listed, as sequenced in a study of radiation and T cells in renal cell carcinoma. TCRdb keeps only in-frame clones here, not all; method: immunoSEQ multiplex PCR. The data show roughly 58,000 clones, about three quarters seen once. The time point denotes: blood 4 weeks post-SBRT, at nephrectomy. Described treatment: 15 Gy SBRT to primary tumor, nephrectomy 4 weeks later. Sample: blood, taken from a patient whose treatment included radiotherapy and nephrectomy. These receptors came from a man aged 55 to 70 with renal cell carcinoma.

The chain carries TRBV5-1 and TRBJ2-1; no firm D call. The CDR3 runs to 13 residues. Germline CDR1 is SGHRS and CDR2 is YFSETQ. Trimming stripped 0 bases from V and 7 bases from J, with 8 bases between. This CDR3 reads CASSLGIGNEQFF. In nucleotides, the CDR3 is TGCGCCAGCAGCTTGGGGATCGGGAATGAGCAGTTCTTC.

The sample holds one count of this clone. The V and J genes are TRBV4-3 and TRBJ2-1; the match to TRBD1 covers 7 bases. Germline CDR1 LGHNA, CDR2 YSLEER. This CDR3 comprises 17 residues. Trimming removed 2 bases from V and 4 bases from J; junction bases left unmatched: 11. DNA for the CDR3: TGCGCCAGCAGCCAAATTAATGGGACAGACCAGTACAATGAGCAGTTCTTC. Protein product: CASSQINGTDQYNEQFF.

The rearrangement links TRBV27 to TRBJ2-3, with D perhaps matching TRBD1 (5 bases). The CDR3 loop spans 15 amino acids. V lost 6 bases, J lost 6 bases, and 19 bases lay in between. Germline V CDR1 and CDR2: MNHEY, SMNVEV (reference sequence). CDR3 nucleotides: TGTGCCAGCAGCTTGGACACCGGACGCCGGGATACGCAGTATTTT. This gives the protein CASSLDTGRRDTQYF.

The chain couples TRBV4-1 to TRBJ2-7; 10 bases agree with TRBD2. CDR3 length: 15 amino acids. Per the germline V gene, CDR1 is MGHRA and CDR2 is YSYEKL. Trimming cost V 1 base and J 5 bases; bases outside gene matches: 5. DNA for the CDR3: TGCGCCAGCAGCCAAGTTGGGACTAGCGCTGACGAGCAGTACGTC. Protein: CASSQVGTSADEQYV.

The chain carries TRBV7-2 and TRBJ2-5; no firm D call. CDR1 SGHTA and CDR2 FQGNSA come from the germline V gene. The CDR3 is made up of 14 amino acids. Trimming cost V 3 bases and J 5 bases, with 13 bases left between them. This CDR3 reads CASSLGLAVETQYF. In DNA, the CDR3 is TGTGCCAGCAGCTTGGGGTTGGCCGTGGAGACCCAGTACTTC. Full variable domain (missing parts from reference TRBV7-2 and TRBJ2-5): GAGVSQSPSNKVTEKGKDVELRCDPISGHTALYWYRQSLGQGLEFLIYFQGNSAPDKSGLPSDRFSAERTGGSVSTLTIQRTQQEDSAVYLCASSLGLAVETQYFGPGTRLLVL.

Written as DNA, the CDR3 is TGTGCCAGCAGCGCCCGGGGCGGAAGGCAGGAAGATACGCAGTATTTT. It is translated as CASSARGGRQEDTQYF. The genes are TRBV6-4 and TRBJ2-3; D may be TRBD1 or TRBD2 (5 bases each). Per the germline V gene, CDR1 is MRHNA and CDR2 is SNTAGT. The CDR3 is 16 amino acids. Deletions cut 6 bases from V and 5 bases from J, with 21 bases between.

The CDR3 sequence is CASSFGTSGDYEQYF. In DNA form, the CDR3 reads TGTGCCAGCAGCTTCGGGACTAGCGGGGACTACGAGCAGTACTTC. V is TRBV7-9 and J is TRBJ2-7, with 13 bases lining up with TRBD2. Germline V CDR1 and CDR2: SEHNR, FQNEAQ (reference sequence). The CDR3 sequence is 15 residues long. V shed 3 bases, J shed 3 bases, and the junction held 2 bases outside the gene matches.

This clone appeared once. V usage is TRBV10-3 and J usage is TRBJ1-4; D is unresolved. The CDR3 is 16 residues long. Germline assignment: CDR1 ENHRY and CDR2 SYGVKD. The V gene lost 3 bases and the J gene lost 3 bases, with 14 bases spanning the gap. CDR3 in amino acids: CAISDGPSSANEKLFF. The CDR3 DNA reads TGTGCCATCAGTGATGGCCCTTCCTCGGCTAATGAAAAACTGTTTTTT.

There are a few counts of this clone. The rearrangement uses TRBV2 and TRBJ1-6, with unresolved D. Trimming took 6 bases from V and 0 from J, leaving 12 bases between them. This CDR3 is built from 16 residues. In germline, CDR1 is SNHLY, CDR2 FYNNEI. Written as DNA, the CDR3 is TGTGCCAGCAGGGCCCCTTCGAGCTCCTATAATTCACCCCTCCACTTT. Protein: CASRAPSSSYNSPLHF.

The chain combines TRBV29-1 with TRBJ1-2; 7 bases fit TRBD1. The CDR3 runs to 12 residues. From germline, CDR1 is SQVTM and CDR2 ANQGSEA. With 3 bases clipped from V and 8 bases from J, the junction kept 6 bases outside the gene matches. The CDR3: CSVDGYRGGYTF. In nucleotides, the CDR3 is TGCAGCGTTGATGGGTACAGGGGCGGCTACACCTTC.

The J gene is TRBJ1-2, the V gene TRBV9; tentative D call: TRBD1 (6 bases). Germline CDR1 SGDLS, CDR2 YYNGEE. The CDR3 is made up of 15 amino acids. With 6 bases removed from V and 0 bases from J, the gap between germline ends came to 15 bases. DNA of the CDR3: TGTGCCAGCACTTTTTTACAGGGAGCTAACTATGGCTACACCTTC. Its protein product is CASTFLQGANYGYTF.

This chain connects TRBV7-9 to TRBJ1-2, with 12 nucleotides matching TRBD1. Germline V gene sequence: CDR1 SEHNR, CDR2 FQNEAQ (reference sequence). The CDR3 is 15 amino acids. With 11 bases clipped from V and 4 bases from J, the junction kept 11 bases outside the gene matches. CDR3 loop: CAGGTGGFSIYGYTF. CDR3 DNA: TGTGCCGGTGGGACAGGGGGCTTCAGTATCTATGGCTACACCTTC.

The rearrangement uses TRBV30 and TRBJ2-6; tentative D call: TRBD1 (6 bases). This CDR3 is built from 16 residues. Per the germline V gene, CDR1 is GTSNPN and CDR2 is SVGIG (reference sequence). V was trimmed by 7 bases and J by 1 base, leaving 17 bases between them. CDR3 in DNA: TGTGCCTCGCAGGGGCAGCTTTCTTCTGGGGCCAACGTCCTGACTTTC. This sequence encodes CASQGQLSSGANVLTF.

This CDR3 is CASSQDGGKLNEKLFF. CDR3 DNA: TGCGCCAGCAGCCAAGACGGGGGGAAACTTAATGAAAAACTGTTTTTT. The chain employs TRBV4-3 and TRBJ1-4, with D possibly being TRBD1 (5 bases). CDR3 length: 16 amino acids. V was shortened by 0 bases and J by 4 bases, with 12 bases between the two germline ends. CDR1 and CDR2 from the germline V gene are LGHNA and YSLEER.

The chain is built from TRBV5-1 and TRBJ2-5; 11 positions agree with TRBD1. CDR3 size: 14 residues. After removal of 4 bases from V and 4 bases from J, the junction contained 3 bases not matched to a gene. Germline CDR1 and CDR2: SGHRS and YFSETQ. CDR3 DNA sequence: TGCGCCAGCAGCGGACAGGGGGCTGGAGAGACCCAGTACTTC. Its protein is CASSGQGAGETQYF.

The chain has TRBV27 and TRBJ2-1; TRBD1 matches 8 bases. The CDR3 runs to 15 residues. Germline assignment: CDR1 MNHEY and CDR2 SMNVEV (reference sequence). Trimming took 6 bases from V and 3 from J; bases not matched to a gene: 7. The DNA of the CDR3 is TGTGCCAGCAGCCGCACAGGGGGAATCTACAATGAGCAGTTCTTC. It translates to CASSRTGGIYNEQFF.

This clone appeared a single time. The chain employs TRBV11-3 and TRBJ2-3; the D gene is possibly TRBD1 (6 bases). The CDR3 consists of 14 residues. Germline V lookup: CDR1 SGHNT, CDR2 YENEEA. Trimming stripped 5 bases from V and 3 bases from J, with 12 bases between. In nucleotides, the CDR3 is TGTGCCAGCAGCCCCAGGACAGAAACAGATACGCAGTATTTT. This codes for CASSPRTETDTQYF.

The chain is built from TRBV5-4 and TRBJ2-1; 8 nucleotides match TRBD1. The germline CDR1 and CDR2 sequences are SGHNT and YYREEE (reference sequence). J was trimmed by 9 bases and V by 4 bases; bases with no gene match: 9. There are 14 residues in the CDR3. The CDR3 here is CASSIRDRPGEQFF. DNA for the CDR3: TGTGCCAGCAGCATAAGGGACAGGCCGGGTGAGCAGTTCTTC.

This sequence joins TRBV5-1 and TRBJ1-4, with D possibly matching TRBD1 (5 bases). Per germline, CDR1 SGHRS and CDR2 YFSETQ. Trimming stripped 1 base from V and 0 bases from J, with 10 bases between. This CDR3 contains 16 residues. The CDR3 loop is CASSLNPGSTNEKLFF. Written as DNA, the CDR3 is TGCGCCAGCAGCTTGAATCCAGGGTCAACTAATGAAAAACTGTTTTTT. Complete variable domain (other parts from reference TRBV5-1 and TRBJ1-4): KAGVTQTPRYLIKTRGQQVTLSCSPISGHRSVSWYQQTPGQGLQFLFEYFSETQRNKGNFPGRFSGRQFSNSRSEMNVSTLELGDSALYLCASSLNPGSTNEKLFFGSGTQLSVL.

The genes are TRBV5-5 and TRBJ2-7; D is unclear. Germline CDR1 SGHKS, CDR2 YYEKEE (reference sequence). Trimming took off 4 bases at V and 4 bases at J, with 18 bases between the two ends. This CDR3 has 15 amino acids. CDR3 coding DNA: TGTGCCAGCAGCGACCCCCGGGTTTCCACTTACGAGCAGTACTTC. Translated, it gives CASSDPRVSTYEQYF.

The chain has TRBV10-3 and TRBJ2-1, with 10 nucleotides matching TRBD1. The CDR3 extends over 14 amino acids. Germline values: CDR1 ENHRY, CDR2 SYGVKD. The junction had 5 bases not matched to a gene; V was cut back by 5 bases and J by 7 bases. The CDR3 DNA follows: TGTGCCATCAGTCAGGGGACAGGGGTGAATGAGCAGTTCTTC. Protein: CAISQGTGVNEQFF.

The rearrangement uses TRBV7-8 and TRBJ1-2; 8 nucleotides line up with TRBD1. CDR3 length: 16 amino acids. The germline V gene has CDR1 SGHVS and CDR2 FQNEAQ. V shed 0 bases and J 2 bases; nucleotides not matched to a gene: 5. CDR3 nucleotides: TGTGCCAGCAGCTTAGCGTATGCAGGGGGCAACTATGGCTACACCTTC. This encodes CASSLAYAGGNYGYTF. Full variable domain (outside the CDR3, taken from reference TRBV7-8 and TRBJ1-2): GAGVSQSPRYKVAKRGQDVALRCDPISGHVSLFWYQQALGQGPEFLTYFQNEAQLDKSGLPSDRFFAERPEGSVSTLKIQRTQQEDSAVYLCASSLAYAGGNYGYTFGSGTRLTVV.

This chain connects TRBV6-5 to TRBJ1-2; D remains ambiguous. The CDR3 runs 16 residues. The germline V gene has CDR1 MNHEY and CDR2 SVGAGI. Trimming left V 0 bases short and J 0 bases short, with 11 bases between. The CDR3 DNA is TGTGCCAGCAGTTACTCGAGCAGCGCCTCTAACTATGGCTACACCTTC. Its translation is CASSYSSSASNYGYTF.

The chain uses TRBV7-2 and TRBJ2-5, with D possibly being TRBD1 (6 bases). Germline V gene data show CDR1 as SGHTA and CDR2 as FQGNSA. The V gene lost 6 bases and the J gene lost 5 bases, with 13 bases spanning the gap. The CDR3 covers 13 residues. The CDR3 sequence is CASRYDRQETQYF. CDR3 sequence (DNA): TGTGCCAGCAGATACGACAGGCAGGAGACCCAGTACTTC.

The V gene is TRBV6-1, the J gene TRBJ1-4; tentative D call: TRBD1 (6 bases). The CDR3 sequence is 15 residues long. Between the trimmed V and J ends, which lost 5 bases and 4 bases, there was a span of 14 bases. Germline V gene data show CDR1 as MNHNS and CDR2 as SASEGT. The CDR3 reads CASSPDSPVNEKLFF. The CDR3 region has the DNA TGTGCCAGCAGTCCGGACAGCCCTGTTAATGAAAAACTGTTTTTT.